These 11 T cell receptor beta chains originate from one sample sequenced in a study of T-cell memory formation after mild COVID-19. TCRdb re-analysed the 5' RACE reads in MiXCR, keeping a single row per CDR3 protein. The sample yields fewer than 350,000 distinct CDR3 sequences, approximately 7.6% seen once. Sequencing input: PBMCs or a T cell subset sorted from them (not recorded which). These TCRs come from a man aged 18-30 years who had mild COVID-19 (a few samples of this study predate the infection). Cell type and time point are not known.

This clonotype was recorded a few times. V and J are TRBV20-1 and TRBJ2-7; 11 positions match TRBD1. Germline CDR1 reads DFQATT; CDR2 reads SNEGSKA (reference sequence). The junction had 10 bases not matched to a gene; V was cut back by 5 bases and J by 7 bases. CDR3 length equals 14 residues. CDR3 in DNA: TGCAGTGCTTCAGTGGGGGACAGGGGGAAGGAGCAGTACTTC. This codes for CSASVGDRGKEQYF.

A few counts support this clonotype. The CDR3 protein is CASSLGGTGGFYGYTF. Written as DNA, the CDR3 is TGTGCCAGCAGCTTGGGCGGGACAGGGGGCTTCTATGGCTACACCTTC. The chain uses TRBV7-9 and TRBJ1-2, with 12 bases aligning to TRBD1. CDR3 length equals 16 residues. J lost 4 bases, V lost 3 bases, and 6 bases had no gene match. Germline CDR1 is SEHNR and CDR2 is FQNEAQ (reference sequence). The whole variable domain, filled in from reference TRBV7-9 and TRBJ1-2, reads DTGVSQNPRHKITKRGQNVTFRCDPISEHNRLYWYRQTLGQGPEFLTYFQNEAQLEKSRLLSDRFSAERPKGSFSTLEIQRTEQGDSAMYLCASSLGGTGGFYGYTFGSGTRLTVV.

The rearrangement links TRBV6-2 or TRBV6-3 to TRBJ2-3; maybe TRBD1 (6 bases). The CDR3 extends over 13 amino acids. With 7 bases removed from V and 4 bases from J, the gap between germline ends came to 12 bases. CDR1 MNHEY and CDR2 SVGEGT come from the germline V gene. CDR3 sequence reads: CASNSQGPDTQYF. Here the CDR3 DNA reads TGTGCCAGCAATTCACAGGGACCAGATACGCAGTATTTT.

This clonotype appeared many times. This sequence joins TRBV5-1 and TRBJ1-2; 10 positions agree with TRBD1. J lost 6 bases, V lost 2 bases, and 1 base had no gene match. The CDR3 is made up of 13 amino acids. Germline CDR1 SGHRS, CDR2 YFSETQ. The CDR3 DNA is TGCGCCAGCAGCTTCGGACAGGGGGATGGCTACACCTTC. This translates into CASSFGQGDGYTF.

The CDR3, as DNA: TGTGCCAGCAGCTCATACGGGGCCTCCAATCAGCCCCAGCATTTT. Protein sequence: CASSSYGASNQPQHF. The chain couples TRBV5-6 to TRBJ1-5, with D tentatively TRBD1 (5 bases). This CDR3 has 15 residues. Trimming stripped 3 bases from V and 3 bases from J, with 13 bases between. CDR1 and CDR2 from the germline V gene are SGHDT and YYEEEE.

V gene TRBV5-1 combines with J gene TRBJ2-1, with D unclear. V shed 3 bases and J shed 9 bases, with 13 bases lying between them. This CDR3 spans 13 amino acids. CDR1 is SGHRS and CDR2 is YFSETQ in the germline V gene. The CDR3 coding sequence is TGCGCCAGCAGCTCCCGGCTCCCGGGTGAGCAGTTCTTC. The encoded protein is CASSSRLPGEQFF.

The table lists this clonotype with a few counts. V and J are TRBV6-1 and TRBJ1-3; D unclear. This CDR3 comprises 13 residues. Germline CDR1 is MNHNS and CDR2 is SASEGT. The V end was cut by 8 bases, the J end by 0 bases, with 8 bases between. CDR3 DNA sequence: TGTGCCAGCCCACAGATCTCTGGAAACACCATATATTTT. Protein: CASPQISGNTIYF.

Many counts were recorded for this clonotype. The genes are TRBV7-3 and TRBJ2-3; 10 bases are a match to TRBD2. V was clipped by 4 bases and J by 6 bases; unmatched bases: 7. The CDR3 spans 15 residues. Germline values: CDR1 SGHTA, CDR2 FQGTGA. CDR3 residues: CASSSLAGELDTQYF. CDR3 nucleotides: TGTGCCAGCAGCTCTCTAGCGGGGGAGCTTGATACGCAGTATTTT.

The genes are TRBV7-2 and TRBJ2-1, with D hard to call. Trimming removed 8 bases from V and 5 bases from J, with 7 bases in between. The germline V gene encodes CDR1 SGHTA and CDR2 FQGNSA. The CDR3 spans 11 residues. The CDR3 coding sequence is TGTGCCAGCTCGGTCGACAATGAGCAGTTCTTC. Translating it yields CASSVDNEQFF.

The gene calls are TRBV6-5 and TRBJ2-3; 7 nucleotides match TRBD1. CDR1 is MNHEY and CDR2 is SVGAGI in the germline V gene. This CDR3 has 13 amino acids. With 6 bases clipped from V and 5 bases from J, the junction kept 5 bases outside the gene matches. The CDR3 coding sequence is TGTGCCAGCAGCCACAGGGGTAAAGATACGCAGTATTTT. This encodes CASSHRGKDTQYF.

The chain uses TRBV7-9 and TRBJ2-1; the D gene is possibly TRBD1 (6 bases). There are 17 residues in the CDR3. Germline V gene lookup returns CDR1 SEHNR and CDR2 FQNEAQ (reference sequence). V shed 9 bases and J shed 1 base, with 22 bases lying between them. The CDR3 DNA reads as TGTGCCAGTGGCGCAGGGGTCCAGACTCTATCCTACAATGAGCAGTTCTTC. It encodes CASGAGVQTLSYNEQFF.